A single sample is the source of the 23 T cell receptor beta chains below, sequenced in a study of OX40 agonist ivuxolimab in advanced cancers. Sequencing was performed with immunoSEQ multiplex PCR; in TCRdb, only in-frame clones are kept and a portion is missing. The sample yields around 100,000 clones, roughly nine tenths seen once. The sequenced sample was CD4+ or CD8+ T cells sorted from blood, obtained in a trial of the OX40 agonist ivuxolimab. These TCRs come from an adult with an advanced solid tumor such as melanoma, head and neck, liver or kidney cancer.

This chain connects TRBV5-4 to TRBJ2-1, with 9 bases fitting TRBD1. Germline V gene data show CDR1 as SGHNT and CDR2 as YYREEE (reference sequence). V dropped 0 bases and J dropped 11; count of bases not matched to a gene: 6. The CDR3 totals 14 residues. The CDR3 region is CASSLGDRDPKQFF. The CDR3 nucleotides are TGTGCCAGCAGCTTGGGGGACAGGGACCCAAAGCAGTTCTTC.

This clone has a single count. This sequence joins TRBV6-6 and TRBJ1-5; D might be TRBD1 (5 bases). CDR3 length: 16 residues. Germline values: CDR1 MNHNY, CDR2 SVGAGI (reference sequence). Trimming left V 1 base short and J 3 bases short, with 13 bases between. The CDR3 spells CASSYLSLGDNQPQHF. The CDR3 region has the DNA TGTGCCAGCAGTTACTTAAGCTTGGGGGACAATCAGCCCCAGCATTTT.

CDR3 sequence reads: CASSPPLGYNEQFF. The DNA for the CDR3 is TGTGCCAGCTCACCACCTTTGGGATACAATGAGCAGTTCTTC. This sequence joins TRBV18 and TRBJ2-1; D gene uncertain. Germline V gives CDR1 KGHSH, CDR2 LQKENI. This CDR3 region has 14 residues. The V and J ends lost 0 bases and 4 bases respectively, with 7 bases between them.

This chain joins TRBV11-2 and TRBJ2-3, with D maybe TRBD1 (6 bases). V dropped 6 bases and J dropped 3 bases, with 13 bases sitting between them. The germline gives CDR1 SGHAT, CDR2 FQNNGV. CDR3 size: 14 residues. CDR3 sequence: CASREHRVTDTQYF. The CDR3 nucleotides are TGTGCCAGCAGGGAACACAGGGTTACAGATACGCAGTATTTT. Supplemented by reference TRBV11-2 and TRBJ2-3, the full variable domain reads EAGVAQSPRYKIIEKRQSVAFWCNPISGHATLYWYQQILGQGPKLLIQFQNNGVVDDSQLPKDRFSAERLKGVDSTLKIQPAKLEDSAVYLCASREHRVTDTQYFGPGTRLTVL.

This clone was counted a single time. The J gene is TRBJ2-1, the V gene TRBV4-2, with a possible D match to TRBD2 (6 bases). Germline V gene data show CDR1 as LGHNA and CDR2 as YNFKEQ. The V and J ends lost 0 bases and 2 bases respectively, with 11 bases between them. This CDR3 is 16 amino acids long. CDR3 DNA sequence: TGTGCCAGCAGCCAAGATCAAGCTAGCGCCTACAATGAGCAGTTCTTC. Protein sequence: CASSQDQASAYNEQFF.

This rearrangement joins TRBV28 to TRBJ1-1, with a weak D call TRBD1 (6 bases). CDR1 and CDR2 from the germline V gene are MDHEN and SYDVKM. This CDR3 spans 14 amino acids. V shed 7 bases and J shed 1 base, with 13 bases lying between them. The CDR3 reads CASTTLGGNTEAFF. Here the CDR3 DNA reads TGTGCCAGCACCACCCTAGGGGGGAACACTGAAGCTTTCTTT.

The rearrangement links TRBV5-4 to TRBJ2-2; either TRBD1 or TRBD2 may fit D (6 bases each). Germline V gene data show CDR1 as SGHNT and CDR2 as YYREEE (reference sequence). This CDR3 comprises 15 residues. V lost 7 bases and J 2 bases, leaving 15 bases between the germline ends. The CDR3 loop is CASHFGGLNTGELFF. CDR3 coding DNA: TGTGCCAGCCACTTTGGGGGGCTAAACACCGGGGAGCTGTTTTTT.

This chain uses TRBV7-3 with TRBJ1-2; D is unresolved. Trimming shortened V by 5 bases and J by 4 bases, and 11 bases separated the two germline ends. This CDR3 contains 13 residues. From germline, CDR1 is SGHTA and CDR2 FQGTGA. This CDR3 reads CASSEGRSYGYTF. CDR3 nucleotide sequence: TGTGCCAGCAGCGAAGGACGGAGCTATGGCTACACCTTC.

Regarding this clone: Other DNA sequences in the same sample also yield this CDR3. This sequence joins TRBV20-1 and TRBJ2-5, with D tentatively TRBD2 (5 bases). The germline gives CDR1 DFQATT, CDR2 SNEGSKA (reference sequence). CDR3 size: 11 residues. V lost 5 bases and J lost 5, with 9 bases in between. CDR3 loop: CSALRGETQYF. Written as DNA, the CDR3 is TGCAGTGCTCTGCGAGGGGAGACCCAGTACTTC.

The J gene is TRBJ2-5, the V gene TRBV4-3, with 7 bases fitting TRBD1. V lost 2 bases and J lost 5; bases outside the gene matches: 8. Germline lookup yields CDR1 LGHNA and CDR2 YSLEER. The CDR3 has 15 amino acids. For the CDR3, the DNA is TGCGCCAGCAGCCAATCGAGACAGGGAGCTGAGACCCAGTACTTC. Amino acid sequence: CASSQSRQGAETQYF.

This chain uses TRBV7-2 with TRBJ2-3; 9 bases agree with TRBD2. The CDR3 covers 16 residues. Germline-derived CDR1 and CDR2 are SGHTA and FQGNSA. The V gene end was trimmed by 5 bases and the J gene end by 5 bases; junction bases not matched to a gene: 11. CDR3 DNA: TGTGCCAGCAGCCTCCTTGGGGCGGGAGGGGTAGATACGCAGTATTTT. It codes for CASSLLGAGGVDTQYF.

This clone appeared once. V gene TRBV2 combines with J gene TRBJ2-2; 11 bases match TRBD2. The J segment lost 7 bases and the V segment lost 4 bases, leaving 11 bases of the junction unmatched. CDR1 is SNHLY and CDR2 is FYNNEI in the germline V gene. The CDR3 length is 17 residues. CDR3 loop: CASSVGTSGRGGGELFF. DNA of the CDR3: TGTGCCAGCAGTGTAGGAACTAGCGGGAGAGGTGGCGGGGAGCTGTTTTTT.

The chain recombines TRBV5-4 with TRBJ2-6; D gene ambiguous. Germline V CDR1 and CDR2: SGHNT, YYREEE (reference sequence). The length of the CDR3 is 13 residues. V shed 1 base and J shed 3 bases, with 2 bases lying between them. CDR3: CASSLFGANVLTF. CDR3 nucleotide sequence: TGTGCCAGCAGCTTGTTTGGGGCCAACGTCCTGACTTTC.

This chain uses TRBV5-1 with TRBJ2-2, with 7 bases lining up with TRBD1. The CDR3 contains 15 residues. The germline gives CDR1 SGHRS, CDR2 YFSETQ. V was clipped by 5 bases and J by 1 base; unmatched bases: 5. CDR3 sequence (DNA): TGCGCCAGCAGGGTACAGGGGCTGAACACCGGGGAGCTGTTTTTT. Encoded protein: CASRVQGLNTGELFF.

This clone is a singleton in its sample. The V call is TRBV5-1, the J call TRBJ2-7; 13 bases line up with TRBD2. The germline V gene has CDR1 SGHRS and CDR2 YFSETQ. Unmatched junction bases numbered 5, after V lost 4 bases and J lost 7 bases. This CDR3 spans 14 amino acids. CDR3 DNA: TGCGCCAGCAGCCCCGGGACTAGCGGGAAAGAGCAGTACTTC. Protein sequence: CASSPGTSGKEQYF.

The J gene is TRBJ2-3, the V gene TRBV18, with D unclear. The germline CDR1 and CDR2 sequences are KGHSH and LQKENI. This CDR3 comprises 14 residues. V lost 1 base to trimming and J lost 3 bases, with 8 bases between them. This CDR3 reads CASSPQIETDTQYF. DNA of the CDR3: TGTGCCAGCTCACCACAGATTGAAACAGATACGCAGTATTTT.

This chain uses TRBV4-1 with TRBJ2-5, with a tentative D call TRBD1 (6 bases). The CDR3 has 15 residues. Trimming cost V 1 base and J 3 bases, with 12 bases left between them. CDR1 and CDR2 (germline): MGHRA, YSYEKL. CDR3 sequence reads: CASSQGPSGEETQYF. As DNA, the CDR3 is TGCGCCAGCAGCCAAGGTCCCTCAGGGGAAGAGACCCAGTACTTC.

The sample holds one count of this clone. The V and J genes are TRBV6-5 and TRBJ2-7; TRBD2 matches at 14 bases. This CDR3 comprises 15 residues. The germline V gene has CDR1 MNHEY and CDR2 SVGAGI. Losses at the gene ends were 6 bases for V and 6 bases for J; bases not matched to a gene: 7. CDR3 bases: TGTGCCAGCAGCCAGGGACTAGCGGGAGTCGGCGAGCAGTACTTC. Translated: CASSQGLAGVGEQYF.

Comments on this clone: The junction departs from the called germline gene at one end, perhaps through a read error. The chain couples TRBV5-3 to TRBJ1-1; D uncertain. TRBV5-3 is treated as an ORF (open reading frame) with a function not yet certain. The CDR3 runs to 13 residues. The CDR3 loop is CASSSNRENEAFF. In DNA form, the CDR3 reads TGTGCCAGCAGCTCCAACCGGGAAAACGAAGCTTTCTTT.

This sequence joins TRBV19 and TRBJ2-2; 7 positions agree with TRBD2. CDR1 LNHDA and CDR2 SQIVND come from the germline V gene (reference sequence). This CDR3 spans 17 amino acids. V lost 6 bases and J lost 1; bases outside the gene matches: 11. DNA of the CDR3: TGTGCCAGTAGAAGGGAGGGGATTCGAATGAACACCGGGGAGCTGTTTTTT. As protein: CASRREGIRMNTGELFF.

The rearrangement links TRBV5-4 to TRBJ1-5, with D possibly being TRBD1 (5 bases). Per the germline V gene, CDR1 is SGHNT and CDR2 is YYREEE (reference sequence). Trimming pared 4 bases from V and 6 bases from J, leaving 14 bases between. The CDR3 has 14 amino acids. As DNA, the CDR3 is TGTGCCAGCAGCGCCGGAGGGGCGGGTCAGCCCCAGCATTTT. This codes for CASSAGGAGQPQHF. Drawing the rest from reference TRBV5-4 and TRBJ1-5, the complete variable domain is ETGVTQSPTHLIKTRGQQVTLRCSSQSGHNTVSWYQQALGQGPQFIFQYYREEENGRGNFPPRFSGLQFPNYSSELNVNALELDDSALYLCASSAGGAGQPQHFGDGTRLSIL.

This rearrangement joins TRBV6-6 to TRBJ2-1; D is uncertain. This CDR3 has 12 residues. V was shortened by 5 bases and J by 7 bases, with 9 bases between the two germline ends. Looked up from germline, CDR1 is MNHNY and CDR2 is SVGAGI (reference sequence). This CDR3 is CASSLIQNEQFF. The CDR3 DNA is TGTGCCAGCAGTCTTATTCAGAATGAGCAGTTCTTC.

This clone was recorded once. CDR3 region: CSDFGQGATSEQFF. Written as DNA, the CDR3 is TGCAGCGATTTCGGACAGGGAGCAACTAGTGAGCAGTTCTTC. This chain connects TRBV29-1 to TRBJ2-1; TRBD1 matches 8 bases. V shed 7 bases and J 9 bases; nucleotides not matched to a gene: 14. The CDR3 has 14 amino acids. Germline V gene lookup returns CDR1 SQVTM and CDR2 ANQGSEA.